The clone carrying this TCR beta chain has ten or more counts. Its matching antigen is unknown. This sample stems from a study of CD8 T cells in ankylosing spondylitis. Overall study results and limits: As reported, disease-linked clones showed significant enrichment in matched ankylosing spondylitis synovial fluid. It appeared that ankylosing spondylitis blood was characterized by a TCR beta motif of eight highly homologous variants.

Preparation of TCR beta libraries was done by quantitative 5'-RACE with molecular barcodes. TCRdb re-called the 5' RACE reads through MiXCR, storing one row per CDR3 protein. The data contain 150,000 to 200,000 distinct CDR3 sequences, about an eighth of them seen just once; the ten biggest clones take up around 10%. The sequenced sample consisted of blood, either unsorted or a sorted T cell fraction (not recorded which). The sequence was obtained from a female donor with ankylosing spondylitis or in good health (not recorded which).

CDR3: CSVGGAHGYTF. CDR3 in DNA: TGCAGCGTGGGGGGGGCTCATGGCTACACCTTC. The V gene is TRBV29-1, the J gene TRBJ1-2; possible D gene TRBD1, 6 bases. The V gene lost 6 bases and the J gene lost 6 bases, with 11 bases spanning the gap. This CDR3 has 11 residues. The germline CDR1 and CDR2 sequences are SQVTM and ANQGSEA.